This T cell receptor (beta chain) is from a study of blood T cell repertoires in COVID-19. Whole-study context: From T cells, B-cell-depleted T cells, or PBMCs came the material, which was cDNA or gDNA.

This clone was seen a single time. Assay: immunoSEQ multiplex PCR; the TCRdb copy retains only in-frame clones and omits some. The profile shows fewer than 500,000 clones, approximately 87% of them singletons. The sequenced material came from PBMCs or T cells enriched from blood (not recorded which). This receptor was obtained from a woman under 40 with acute COVID-19.

The CDR3, as DNA: TGTGCCAGCAGCTTTCGGGCCGGGACTAGCGGGGGGGCCGCCAATGAGCAGTTCTTC. It encodes CASSFRAGTSGGAANEQFF. The V gene is TRBV7-9, the J gene TRBJ2-1; 16 bases are a match to TRBD2. The CDR3 sequence is 19 residues long. The V gene end was trimmed by 3 bases and the J gene end by 6 bases; junction bases not matched to a gene: 11. Germline lookup yields CDR1 SEHNR and CDR2 FQNEAQ (reference sequence).